A selection of T cell receptor beta chains follows, all from one sample in a study of CD8+CD57+ T cells in acquired aplastic anemia. MiXCR, applied by TCRdb to the reads, yields one record per CDR3 protein. The sample contains 150,000 to 200,000 distinct CDR3 sequences, less than 50% of which appear only once. The sequencing input was sorted CD4+, CD8+, or CD8+CD57+ T cells (not recorded which) from PBMCs. The source is a human donor with aplastic anemia. Both conserved end residues are trimmed from each CDR3. The D gene is left open where the match is weak.

D gene: NA; J gene: TRBJ1-1; V gene: TRBV7-3; CDR3 protein: ASSREMNTEAF
D gene: NA; J gene: TRBJ1-2; V gene: TRBV5-8; CDR3 protein: ASTPDGGYT
D gene: TRBD1; J gene: TRBJ1-6; V gene: TRBV19; CDR3 protein: ASSVGDRATPLH
D gene: TRBD1; J gene: TRBJ2-7; V gene: TRBV10-3; CDR3 protein: AITGQGSYEQY
D gene: TRBD1; J gene: TRBJ1-6; V gene: TRBV11-2; CDR3 protein: ASSLALGTGDNSPLH
D gene: NA; J gene: TRBJ2-5; V gene: TRBV2; CDR3 protein: ASSGFGQETQY
D gene: NA; J gene: TRBJ1-6; V gene: TRBV5-6; CDR3 protein: ASSFKQGPNSPLH
D gene: TRBD1; J gene: TRBJ1-1; V gene: TRBV19; CDR3 protein: ASESGTVRRSEAF
D gene: NA; J gene: TRBJ1-2; V gene: TRBV24-1; CDR3 protein: ATSDQLEGYT
D gene: TRBD1; J gene: TRBJ1-1; V gene: TRBV2; CDR3 protein: ASSEHGTGTFNTEAF
D gene: NA; J gene: TRBJ2-2; V gene: TRBV24-1; CDR3 protein: ATSASLSNTGELF
D gene: NA; J gene: TRBJ2-5; V gene: TRBV19; CDR3 protein: ATQSEGMGETQY
D gene: NA; J gene: TRBJ1-3; V gene: TRBV19; CDR3 protein: ASSIGAGGNTIY
D gene: NA; J gene: TRBJ1-5; V gene: TRBV19; CDR3 protein: ASSPGGGGNQPQH
D gene: TRBD1; J gene: TRBJ1-2; V gene: TRBV2; CDR3 protein: ASLQGAQIYGYT
D gene: NA; J gene: TRBJ2-7; V gene: TRBV7-2; CDR3 protein: ASSLLSRYEQY
D gene: TRBD2; J gene: TRBJ2-3; V gene: TRBV11-2; CDR3 protein: ASSFGSSGRDTQY
D gene: TRBD2; J gene: TRBJ2-3; V gene: TRBV15; CDR3 protein: ATSRVILAGVGNTQY
D gene: TRBD2; J gene: TRBJ2-1; V gene: TRBV10-3; CDR3 protein: AISDSSSGRNEQF
D gene: NA; J gene: TRBJ1-5; V gene: TRBV25-1; CDR3 protein: ASSESGAGQPQH
D gene: NA; J gene: TRBJ1-6; V gene: TRBV19; CDR3 protein: ASSITGIRSPLH
D gene: TRBD1; J gene: TRBJ2-1; V gene: TRBV6-6; CDR3 protein: ASSYRPGTGPIEQF
D gene: NA; J gene: TRBJ2-5; V gene: TRBV24-1; CDR3 protein: ATSESTSQETQY
D gene: TRBD1; J gene: TRBJ2-7; V gene: TRBV24-1; CDR3 protein: ATSAPGQGQSYEQY
D gene: NA; J gene: TRBJ1-1; V gene: TRBV19; CDR3 protein: ASRIYLGDFTEAF
D gene: NA; J gene: TRBJ1-1; V gene: TRBV4-1; CDR3 protein: ASSRGGDTEAF
D gene: TRBD1; J gene: TRBJ2-5; V gene: TRBV6-5; CDR3 protein: ASSYATGGQETQY
D gene: TRBD2; J gene: TRBJ2-1; V gene: TRBV19; CDR3 protein: ASSDKLAGLYNEQF
D gene: NA; J gene: TRBJ1-3; V gene: TRBV11-1; CDR3 protein: ASSLTGYGSGNTIY
D gene: TRBD1; J gene: TRBJ1-1; V gene: TRBV6-1; CDR3 protein: ASSEPGQGDTEAF
D gene: NA; J gene: TRBJ2-7; V gene: TRBV25-1; CDR3 protein: ASSDSERY
D gene: TRBD2; J gene: TRBJ2-7; V gene: TRBV5-1; CDR3 protein: ASSFVGVAGGYEQY
D gene: TRBD2; J gene: TRBJ2-7; V gene: TRBV5-1; CDR3 protein: ASSWTSGPSYEQY
D gene: NA; J gene: TRBJ2-7; V gene: TRBV29-1; CDR3 protein: SVSGRGRSYEQY
D gene: NA; J gene: TRBJ2-3; V gene: TRBV25-1; CDR3 protein: ASSDLGTSDTQY
D gene: NA; J gene: TRBJ1-1; V gene: TRBV29-1; CDR3 protein: SGTRDTEAF
D gene: NA; J gene: TRBJ1-6; V gene: TRBV7-9; CDR3 protein: ASSLTADNSPLH
D gene: NA; J gene: TRBJ2-7; V gene: TRBV2; CDR3 protein: ASKRFYEQY
D gene: NA; J gene: TRBJ1-1; V gene: TRBV13; CDR3 protein: ASSFHLSDTEAF
D gene: NA; J gene: TRBJ2-1; V gene: TRBV2; CDR3 protein: ASRLGIGSYNEQF
D gene: NA; J gene: TRBJ2-4; V gene: TRBV19; CDR3 protein: ASSVRQEGIQY
D gene: TRBD1; J gene: TRBJ1-6; V gene: TRBV19; CDR3 protein: ASSTQGRFYNSPLH
D gene: TRBD1; J gene: TRBJ2-7; V gene: TRBV6-6; CDR3 protein: ASSFNDRDYEQY
D gene: NA; J gene: TRBJ1-2; V gene: TRBV19; CDR3 protein: ASSLGGDAYGYT
D gene: NA; J gene: TRBJ2-3; V gene: TRBV11-2; CDR3 protein: ASSIILGRDTQY
D gene: NA; J gene: TRBJ2-7; V gene: TRBV5-1; CDR3 protein: ASSWARDSTYEQY
D gene: NA; J gene: TRBJ2-6; V gene: TRBV20-1; CDR3 protein: SAREEGANVLT
D gene: TRBD1; J gene: TRBJ2-7; V gene: TRBV7-9; CDR3 protein: ALGTGTDEQY
D gene: TRBD1; J gene: TRBJ1-6; V gene: TRBV19; CDR3 protein: ASSTTGLGYNSPLH
D gene: NA; J gene: TRBJ2-7; V gene: TRBV13; CDR3 protein: ASSRGWSDTSYEQY
D gene: TRBD1; J gene: TRBJ1-2; V gene: TRBV10-3; CDR3 protein: AISESGTGFGYT
D gene: TRBD1; J gene: TRBJ2-4; V gene: TRBV30; CDR3 protein: AWQGQGRNIQY
D gene: NA; J gene: TRBJ1-2; V gene: TRBV20-1; CDR3 protein: SAKDQNYGYT
D gene: NA; J gene: TRBJ1-1; V gene: TRBV29-1; CDR3 protein: SVAPSLHG